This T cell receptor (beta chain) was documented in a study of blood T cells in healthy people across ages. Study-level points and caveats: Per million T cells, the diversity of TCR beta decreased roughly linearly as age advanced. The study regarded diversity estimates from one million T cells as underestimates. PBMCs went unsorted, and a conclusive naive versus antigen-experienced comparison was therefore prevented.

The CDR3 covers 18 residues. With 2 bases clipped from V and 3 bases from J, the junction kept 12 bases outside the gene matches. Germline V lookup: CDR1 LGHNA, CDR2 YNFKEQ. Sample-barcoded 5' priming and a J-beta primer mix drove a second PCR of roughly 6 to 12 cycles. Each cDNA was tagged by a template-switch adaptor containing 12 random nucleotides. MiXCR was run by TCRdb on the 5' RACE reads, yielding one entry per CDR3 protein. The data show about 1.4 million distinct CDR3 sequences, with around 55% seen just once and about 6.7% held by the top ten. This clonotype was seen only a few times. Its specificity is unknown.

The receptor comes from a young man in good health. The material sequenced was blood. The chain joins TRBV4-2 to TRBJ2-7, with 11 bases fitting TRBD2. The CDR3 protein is CASSQTKSPSGGNYEQYF. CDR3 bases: TGTGCCAGCAGCCAAACCAAGAGCCCTAGCGGGGGGAACTACGAGCAGTACTTC.